The 18 T cell receptor beta chains given below trace back to one sample, sequenced in a study of beta chain features in type 1 diabetes. Since all of the isolated RNA was reverse transcribed, expressed TCRB transcripts were what got sequenced. The protocol was immunoSEQ multiplex PCR, while the TCRdb copy is restricted to in-frame clones and leaves out a portion. Of 150,000 or so clones in the sample, under 60% were seen once. What was sequenced was Tregs from blood. These receptors all come from a man younger than 35 in good health.

CDR3 protein: CAISASTRDGKLFF. The CDR3 region has the DNA TGTGCCATCAGTGCCTCGACACGAGACGGAAAACTGTTTTTT. The V call is TRBV10-3, the J call TRBJ1-4; D gene unclear. Germline V gene data show CDR1 as ENHRY and CDR2 as SYGVKD. CDR3 size: 14 residues. V lost 4 bases, J lost 10 bases, and 16 bases lay in between.

The chain recombines TRBV28 with TRBJ1-4; 9 bases align to TRBD1. Germline loops: CDR1 MDHEN, CDR2 SYDVKM. The CDR3 length is 14 residues. The V and J ends lost 6 bases and 5 bases, in that order; junction bases with no gene match: 4. CDR3 protein: CASSRTGENEKLFF. The CDR3 nucleotides read TGTGCCAGCAGCCGGACAGGGGAAAATGAAAAACTGTTTTTT.

This clone has just a few counts. V and J are TRBV2 and TRBJ1-4, with D unresolved. The CDR3 extends over 14 amino acids. The ends were cut back, 6 bases at V and 1 base at J, with 9 bases in the middle. The germline V gene encodes CDR1 SNHLY and CDR2 FYNNEI. The CDR3 DNA is TGTGCCAGCAGGGAGGGTGGAACTAATGAAAAACTGTTTTTT. Its translation: CASREGGTNEKLFF.

The CDR3 nucleotides are TGCGCCAGCAGCTTGGCGGGACAGGTGTATGGCTACACCTTC. Translation: CASSLAGQVYGYTF. The rearrangement links TRBV5-1 to TRBJ1-2; TRBD1 matches at 8 bases. The CDR3 has 14 residues. Losses at the gene ends were 0 bases for V and 5 bases for J; bases not matched to a gene: 3. CDR1 SGHRS and CDR2 YFSETQ come from the germline V gene.

This clone has more than one count but fewer than ten. The chain is built from TRBV5-1 and TRBJ2-1; 10 nucleotides match TRBD2. The CDR3 spans 17 residues. CDR1 SGHRS and CDR2 YFSETQ come from the germline V gene. V lost 1 base and J lost 8; bases outside the gene matches: 12. The CDR3 sequence is CASSLFLAGEVRDEQFF. The DNA of the CDR3 is TGCGCCAGCAGCTTGTTTCTAGCGGGAGAAGTTAGGGATGAGCAGTTCTTC. Complete variable domain (other parts from reference TRBV5-1 and TRBJ2-1): KAGVTQTPRYLIKTRGQQVTLSCSPISGHRSVSWYQQTPGQGLQFLFEYFSETQRNKGNFPGRFSGRQFSNSRSEMNVSTLELGDSALYLCASSLFLAGEVRDEQFFGPGTRLTVL.

The V call is TRBV30, the J call TRBJ1-1; D gene ambiguous. The V end lost 2 bases, the J end lost 0 bases, and 10 bases lay between the germline ends. CDR1 is GTSNPN, CDR2 SVGIG, per germline (reference sequence). This CDR3 comprises 14 residues. The CDR3 here is CAWSPNTMNTEAFF. CDR3 in DNA: TGTGCCTGGAGTCCAAATACAATGAACACTGAAGCTTTCTTT.

This chain uses TRBV5-1 with TRBJ2-3, with a weak D call TRBD2 (6 bases). V was cut by 3 bases and J by 2 bases, with 13 bases left in between. The germline V gene encodes CDR1 SGHRS and CDR2 YFSETQ. This CDR3 comprises 15 residues. The CDR3 DNA follows: TGCGCCAGCAGCTCTAGCGCCACAAACACAGATACGCAGTATTTT. This sequence encodes CASSSSATNTDTQYF. Full variable domain (remainder filled in from reference TRBV5-1 and TRBJ2-3): KAGVTQTPRYLIKTRGQQVTLSCSPISGHRSVSWYQQTPGQGLQFLFEYFSETQRNKGNFPGRFSGRQFSNSRSEMNVSTLELGDSALYLCASSSSATNTDTQYFGPGTRLTVL.

The chain has TRBV10-3 and TRBJ2-3; 9 nucleotides line up with TRBD2. Trimming at V came to 10 bases and at J to 2 bases, leaving 10 bases not matched to a gene. Germline loops: CDR1 ENHRY, CDR2 SYGVKD. The CDR3 covers 15 residues. Written as DNA, the CDR3 is TGTGCCAGAAGGAGGACTAGCGAATACACAGATACGCAGTATTTT. Residues: CARRRTSEYTDTQYF.

This clone was counted between two and nine times. V gene TRBV18 combines with J gene TRBJ2-7; D might be TRBD1 (6 bases). The CDR3 sequence is 14 residues long. The V end was cut by 3 bases, the J end by 3 bases, with 12 bases between. Germline values: CDR1 KGHSH, CDR2 LQKENI. The CDR3 sequence is CASSPSQGLYEQYF. In DNA form, the CDR3 reads TGTGCCAGCTCACCGTCACAGGGCCTCTACGAGCAGTACTTC.

CDR3 region: CSARDYEQYF. The CDR3 DNA reads as TGCAGTGCCAGGGACTACGAGCAGTACTTC. This chain joins TRBV20-1 and TRBJ2-7; D is possibly TRBD1 (5 bases). CDR1 DFQATT and CDR2 SNEGSKA come from the germline V gene (reference sequence). V was pared by 6 bases and J by 3 bases, with 6 bases between. CDR3 length equals 10 residues.

The chain uses TRBV28 and TRBJ1-5, with unresolved D. This CDR3 is built from 12 residues. Germline assignment: CDR1 MDHEN and CDR2 SYDVKM. V dropped 11 bases and J dropped 0 bases, with 8 bases sitting between them. CDR3 in DNA: TGTGCCGGGTCGGGTAGCAATCAGCCCCAGCATTTT. It specifies CAGSGSNQPQHF.

The rearrangement joins TRBV6-5 to TRBJ1-2; 8 nucleotides match TRBD1. Trimming cost V 8 bases and J 5 bases; bases outside gene matches: 10. This CDR3 is built from 14 residues. Looked up from germline, CDR1 is MNHEY and CDR2 is SVGAGI. CDR3: CASDNGQGPYGYTF. The CDR3 nucleotides are TGTGCCAGCGACAACGGACAGGGCCCATATGGCTACACCTTC.

The chain uses TRBV28 and TRBJ2-5; tentative D call: TRBD1 (5 bases). V lost 5 bases and J 0 bases, leaving 10 bases between the germline ends. Germline CDR1 MDHEN, CDR2 SYDVKM. CDR3 length: 14 amino acids. CDR3 nucleotides: TGTGCCAGCAGTAAGACAGTGTACCAAGAGACCCAGTACTTC. Protein product: CASSKTVYQETQYF. Full variable domain (rest looked up from reference TRBV28 and TRBJ2-5): DVKVTQSSRYLVKRTGEKVFLECVQDMDHENMFWYRQDPGLGLRLIYFSYDVKMKEKGDIPEGYSVSREKKERFSLILESASTNQTSMYLCASSKTVYQETQYFGPGTRLLVL.

This clone has just a few counts. This chain links TRBV7-9 with TRBJ1-4; TRBD1 matches at 7 bases. Unmatched junction bases numbered 12, after V lost 6 bases and J lost 8 bases. Looked up from germline, CDR1 is SEHNR and CDR2 is FQNEAQ (reference sequence). The CDR3 is 15 residues long. This chain's CDR3 is CASRRPGGNDEKLFF. The CDR3 nucleotides read TGTGCCAGCAGACGGCCAGGGGGTAACGACGAAAAACTGTTTTTT.

The chain joins TRBV18 to TRBJ1-4, with D possibly TRBD1 on 5 matching bases. Looked up from germline, CDR1 is KGHSH and CDR2 is LQKENI. The CDR3 loop spans 15 amino acids. Trimming removed 4 bases from V and 0 bases from J, with 9 bases in between. The CDR3 DNA is TGTGCCAGCTCACGATCGGGGGCAACTAATGAAAAACTGTTTTTT. This gives the protein CASSRSGATNEKLFF. Complete variable domain (other parts from reference TRBV18 and TRBJ1-4): NAGVMQNPRHLVRRRGQEARLRCSPMKGHSHVYWYRQLPEEGLKFMVYLQKENIIDESGMPKERFSAEFPKEGPSILRIQQVVRGDSAAYFCASSRSGATNEKLFFGSGTQLSVL.

V and J are TRBV6-5 and TRBJ2-5; 10 nucleotides align to TRBD2. CDR1 is MNHEY, CDR2 SVGAGI, per germline. The CDR3 sequence is 15 residues long. Losses at the gene ends were 6 bases for V and 5 bases for J; bases not matched to a gene: 9. CDR3 sequence (DNA): TGTGCCAGCAGAGAGAGCGGGGGGGGCATCGAGACCCAGTACTTC. Protein: CASRESGGGIETQYF.

The CDR3 loop is CASSLDLGVRSPLHF. CDR3 nucleotides: TGCGCCAGCAGCTTGGATCTAGGGGTTCGTTCACCCCTCCACTTT. This chain connects TRBV5-1 to TRBJ1-6, with a possible D match to TRBD1 (5 bases). This CDR3 has 15 amino acids. V dropped 0 bases and J dropped 9 bases, with 13 bases sitting between them. Looked up from germline, CDR1 is SGHRS and CDR2 is YFSETQ.

The J gene is TRBJ1-5, the V gene TRBV6-5; 8 bases fit TRBD1. The V gene end was trimmed by 6 bases and the J gene end by 6 bases; junction bases not matched to a gene: 10. The CDR3 length is 15 residues. CDR1 is MNHEY and CDR2 is SVGAGI in the germline V gene. CDR3 sequence (DNA): TGTGCCAGCAGACTAAACAGGGGGTTATTTCAGCCCCAGCATTTT. This codes for CASRLNRGLFQPQHF.